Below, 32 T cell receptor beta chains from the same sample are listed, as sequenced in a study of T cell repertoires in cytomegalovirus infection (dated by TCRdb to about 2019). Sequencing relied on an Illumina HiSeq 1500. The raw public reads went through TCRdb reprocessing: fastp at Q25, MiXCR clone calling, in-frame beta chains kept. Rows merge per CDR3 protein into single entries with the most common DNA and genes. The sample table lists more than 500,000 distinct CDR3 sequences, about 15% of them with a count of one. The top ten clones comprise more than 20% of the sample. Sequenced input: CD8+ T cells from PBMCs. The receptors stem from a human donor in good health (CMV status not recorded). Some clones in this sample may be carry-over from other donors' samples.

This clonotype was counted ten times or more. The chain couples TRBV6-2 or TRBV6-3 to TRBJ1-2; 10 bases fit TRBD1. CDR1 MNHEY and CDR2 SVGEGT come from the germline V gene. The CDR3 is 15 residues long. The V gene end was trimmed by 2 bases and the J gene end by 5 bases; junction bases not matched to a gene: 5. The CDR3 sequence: CASSYSRTGGYGYTF. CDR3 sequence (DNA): TGTGCCAGCAGTTACAGTAGGACAGGGGGTTATGGCTACACCTTC.

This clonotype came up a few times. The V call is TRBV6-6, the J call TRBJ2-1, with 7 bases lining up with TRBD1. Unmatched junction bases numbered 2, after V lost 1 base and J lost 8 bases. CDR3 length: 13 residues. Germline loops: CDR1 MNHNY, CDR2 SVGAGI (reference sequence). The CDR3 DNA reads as TGTGCCAGCAGTTACTTGGGGACAGATGAGCAGTTCTTC. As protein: CASSYLGTDEQFF.

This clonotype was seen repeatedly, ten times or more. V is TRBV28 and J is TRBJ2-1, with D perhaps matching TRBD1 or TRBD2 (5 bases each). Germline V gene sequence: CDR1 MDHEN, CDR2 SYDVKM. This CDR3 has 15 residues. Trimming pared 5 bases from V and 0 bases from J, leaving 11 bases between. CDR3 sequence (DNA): TGTGCCAGCAGTCGGGACCCCAGCTCCTACAATGAGCAGTTCTTC. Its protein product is CASSRDPSSYNEQFF.

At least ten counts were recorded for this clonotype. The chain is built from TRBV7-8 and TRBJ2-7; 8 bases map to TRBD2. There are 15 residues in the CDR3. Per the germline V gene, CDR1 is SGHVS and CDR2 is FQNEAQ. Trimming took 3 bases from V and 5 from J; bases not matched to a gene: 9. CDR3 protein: CASSFNLAGINEQYF. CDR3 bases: TGTGCCAGCAGCTTCAACCTAGCGGGCATCAACGAGCAGTACTTC.

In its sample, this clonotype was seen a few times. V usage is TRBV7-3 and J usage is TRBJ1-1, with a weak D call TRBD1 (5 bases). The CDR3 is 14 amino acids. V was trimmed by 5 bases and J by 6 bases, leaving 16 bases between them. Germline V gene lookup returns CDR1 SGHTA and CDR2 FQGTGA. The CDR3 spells CASSAAGPRSEAFF. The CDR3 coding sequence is TGTGCCAGCAGCGCCGCAGGGCCCCGCTCTGAAGCTTTCTTT.

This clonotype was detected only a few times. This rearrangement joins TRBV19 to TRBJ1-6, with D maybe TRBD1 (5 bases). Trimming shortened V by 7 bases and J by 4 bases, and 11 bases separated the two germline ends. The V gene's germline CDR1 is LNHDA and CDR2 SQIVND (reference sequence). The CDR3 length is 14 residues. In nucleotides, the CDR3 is TGTGCCAGTAACGGGCAGGGTTATAATTCACCCCTCCACTTT. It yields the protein CASNGQGYNSPLHF.

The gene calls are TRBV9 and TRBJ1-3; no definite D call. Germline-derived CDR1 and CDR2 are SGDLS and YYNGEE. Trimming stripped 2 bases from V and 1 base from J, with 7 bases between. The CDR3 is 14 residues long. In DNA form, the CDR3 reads TGTGCCAGCAGCGTGATGGCATCTGGAAACACCATATATTTT. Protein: CASSVMASGNTIYF.

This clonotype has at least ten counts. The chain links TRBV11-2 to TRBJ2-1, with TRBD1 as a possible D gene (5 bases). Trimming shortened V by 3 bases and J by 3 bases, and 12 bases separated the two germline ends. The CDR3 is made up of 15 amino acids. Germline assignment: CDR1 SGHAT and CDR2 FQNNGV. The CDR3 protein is CASSFRQGYYNEQFF. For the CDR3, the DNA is TGTGCCAGCAGCTTTAGGCAGGGTTACTACAATGAGCAGTTCTTC.

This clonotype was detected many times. This CDR3 is CASSLVGRGLAGNNEQFF. The DNA of the CDR3 is TGTGCCAGCAGCTTAGTGGGCCGAGGGCTAGCGGGGAACAATGAGCAGTTCTTC. The gene calls are TRBV7-9 and TRBJ2-1, with 9 bases matching TRBD2. Germline V gene sequence: CDR1 SEHNR, CDR2 FQNEAQ (reference sequence). V lost 1 base to trimming and J lost 5 bases; unmatched junction nucleotides: 12. This CDR3 has 18 residues.

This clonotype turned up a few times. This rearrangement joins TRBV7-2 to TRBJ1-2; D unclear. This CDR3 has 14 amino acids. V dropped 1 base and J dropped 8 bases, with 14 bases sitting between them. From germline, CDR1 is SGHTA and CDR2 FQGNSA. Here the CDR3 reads CASSLGPPLGGYTF. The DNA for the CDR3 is TGTGCCAGCAGCTTAGGTCCCCCCCTAGGCGGCTACACCTTC.

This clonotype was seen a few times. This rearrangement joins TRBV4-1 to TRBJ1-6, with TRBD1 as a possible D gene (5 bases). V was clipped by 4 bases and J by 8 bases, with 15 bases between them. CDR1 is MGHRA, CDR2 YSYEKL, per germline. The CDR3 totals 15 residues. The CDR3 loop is CASSPTWPGDSPLHF. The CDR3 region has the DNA TGCGCCAGCAGCCCGACATGGCCGGGGGATTCACCCCTCCACTTT.

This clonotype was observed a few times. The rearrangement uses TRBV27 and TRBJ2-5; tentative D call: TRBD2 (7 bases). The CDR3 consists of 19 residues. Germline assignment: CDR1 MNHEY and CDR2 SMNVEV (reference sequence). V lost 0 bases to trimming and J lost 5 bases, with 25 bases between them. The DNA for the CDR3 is TGTGCCAGCAGTTTATCGGTCGGGGGCGGGGGCCCCAAGTGGGAGACCCAGTACTTC. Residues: CASSLSVGGGGPKWETQYF.

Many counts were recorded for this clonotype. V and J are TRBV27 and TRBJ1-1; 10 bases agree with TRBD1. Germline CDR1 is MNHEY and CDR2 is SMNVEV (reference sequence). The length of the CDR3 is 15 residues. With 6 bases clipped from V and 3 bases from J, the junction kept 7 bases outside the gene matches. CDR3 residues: CASRLGQGVHTEAFF. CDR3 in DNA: TGTGCCAGCAGGCTCGGACAGGGGGTTCACACTGAAGCTTTCTTT.

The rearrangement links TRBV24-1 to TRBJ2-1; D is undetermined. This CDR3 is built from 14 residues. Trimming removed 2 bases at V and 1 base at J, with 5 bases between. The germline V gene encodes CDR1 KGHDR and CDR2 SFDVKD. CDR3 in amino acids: CATSDSTSYNEQFF. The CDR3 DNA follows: TGTGCCACCAGTGATTCAACATCCTACAATGAGCAGTTCTTC.

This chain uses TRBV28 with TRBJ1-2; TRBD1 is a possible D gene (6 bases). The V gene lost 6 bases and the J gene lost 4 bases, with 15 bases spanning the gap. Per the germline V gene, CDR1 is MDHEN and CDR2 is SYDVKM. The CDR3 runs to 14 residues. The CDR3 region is CASSQGQVSYGYTF. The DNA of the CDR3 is TGTGCCAGCAGCCAGGGGCAGGTTAGCTATGGCTACACCTTC.

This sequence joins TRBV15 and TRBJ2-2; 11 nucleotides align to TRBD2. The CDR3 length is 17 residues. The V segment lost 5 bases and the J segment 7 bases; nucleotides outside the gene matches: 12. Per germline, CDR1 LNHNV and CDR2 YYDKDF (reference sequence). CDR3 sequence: CATSQLAGVRLYGELFF. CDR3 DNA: TGTGCCACCAGCCAACTAGCGGGAGTCCGACTGTACGGGGAGCTGTTTTTT.

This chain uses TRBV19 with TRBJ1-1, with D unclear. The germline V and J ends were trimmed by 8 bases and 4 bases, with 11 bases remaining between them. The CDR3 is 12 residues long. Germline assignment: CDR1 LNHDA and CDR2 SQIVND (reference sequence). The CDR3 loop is CASLGFPTEAFF. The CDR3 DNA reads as TGTGCCAGTTTAGGGTTCCCCACTGAAGCTTTCTTT.

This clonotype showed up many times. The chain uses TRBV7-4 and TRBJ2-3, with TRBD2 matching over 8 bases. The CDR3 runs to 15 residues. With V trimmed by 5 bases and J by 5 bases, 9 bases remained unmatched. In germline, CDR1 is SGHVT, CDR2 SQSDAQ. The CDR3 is CASSIGKRELDTQYF. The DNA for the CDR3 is TGTGCCAGCAGCATAGGCAAGCGGGAGTTAGATACGCAGTATTTT.

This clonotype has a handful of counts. The CDR3 loop is CASSPRDFFTYEQYF. Written as DNA, the CDR3 is TGTGCCAGCAGCCCCCGAGATTTCTTTACCTACGAGCAGTACTTC. The chain combines TRBV7-6 with TRBJ2-7; no definite D call. Trimming cost V 5 bases and J 2 bases, with 16 bases left between them. CDR3 size: 15 residues. The V gene's germline CDR1 is SGHVS and CDR2 FNYEAQ.

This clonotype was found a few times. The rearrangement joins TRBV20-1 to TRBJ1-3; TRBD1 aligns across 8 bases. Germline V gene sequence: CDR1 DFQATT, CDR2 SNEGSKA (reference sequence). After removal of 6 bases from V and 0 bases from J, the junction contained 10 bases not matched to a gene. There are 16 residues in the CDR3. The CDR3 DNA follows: TGCAGTGCCCGCCCCCGAACAGGGGGCTCTGGAAACACCATATATTTT. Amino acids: CSARPRTGGSGNTIYF.

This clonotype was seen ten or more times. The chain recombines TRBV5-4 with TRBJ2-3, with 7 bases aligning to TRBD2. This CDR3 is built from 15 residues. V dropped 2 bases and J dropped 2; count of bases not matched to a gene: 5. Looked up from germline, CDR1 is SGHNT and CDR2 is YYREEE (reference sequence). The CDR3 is CASSFSSGSTDTQYF. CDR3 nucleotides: TGTGCCAGCAGCTTCTCTAGCGGTTCCACAGATACGCAGTATTTT.

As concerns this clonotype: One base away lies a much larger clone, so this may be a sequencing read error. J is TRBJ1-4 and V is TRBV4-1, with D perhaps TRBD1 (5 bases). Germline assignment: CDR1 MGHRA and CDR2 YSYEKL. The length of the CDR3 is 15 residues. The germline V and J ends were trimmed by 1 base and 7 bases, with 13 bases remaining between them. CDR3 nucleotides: TGCGCCAGCAGCCAAGTCCGAGACAGAGGTGAAAAACTGTTTTTT. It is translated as CASSQVRDRGEKLFF.

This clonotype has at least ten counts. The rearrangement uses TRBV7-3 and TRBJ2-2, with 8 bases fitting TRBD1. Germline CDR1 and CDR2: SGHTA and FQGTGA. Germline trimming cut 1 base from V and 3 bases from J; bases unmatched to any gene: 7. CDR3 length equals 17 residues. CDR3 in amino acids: CASSLNRYRGDTGELFF. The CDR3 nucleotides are TGTGCCAGCAGCTTAAATCGGTACAGGGGGGACACCGGGGAGCTGTTTTTT.

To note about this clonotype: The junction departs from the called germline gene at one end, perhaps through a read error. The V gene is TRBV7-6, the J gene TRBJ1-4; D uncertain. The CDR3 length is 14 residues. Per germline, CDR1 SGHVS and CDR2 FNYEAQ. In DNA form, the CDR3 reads TGTGCAAGCAGCTTAGGGTGGGTCGATGAAAAACTGTTTTTT. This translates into CASSLGWVDEKLFF. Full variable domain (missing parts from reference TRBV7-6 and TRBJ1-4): GAGVSQSPRYKVTKRGQDVALRCDPISGHVSLYWYRQALGQGPEFLTYFNYEAQQDKSGLPNDRFSAERPEGSISTLTIQRTEQRDSAMYRCASSLGWVDEKLFFGSGTQLSVL.

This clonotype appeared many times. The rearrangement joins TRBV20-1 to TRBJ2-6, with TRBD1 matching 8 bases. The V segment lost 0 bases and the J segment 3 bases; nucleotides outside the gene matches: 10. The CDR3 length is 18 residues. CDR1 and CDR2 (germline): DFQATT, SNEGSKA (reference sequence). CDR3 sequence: CSARDLRTGMYGANVLTF. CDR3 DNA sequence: TGCAGTGCTAGAGATTTACGGACAGGGATGTATGGGGCCAACGTCCTGACTTTC.

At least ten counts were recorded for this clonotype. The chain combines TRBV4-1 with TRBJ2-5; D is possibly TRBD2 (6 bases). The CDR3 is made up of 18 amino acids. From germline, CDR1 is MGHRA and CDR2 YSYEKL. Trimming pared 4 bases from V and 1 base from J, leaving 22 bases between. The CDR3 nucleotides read TGCGCCAGCAGCCGCGCCCCTCTAGCGCCTACGACCCAAGAGACCCAGTACTTC. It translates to CASSRAPLAPTTQETQYF.

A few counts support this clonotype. The CDR3 loop is CASSPGISGNTIYF. The CDR3 region has the DNA TGTGCCAGCTCCCCCGGGATCTCTGGAAACACCATATATTTT. V usage is TRBV6-5 and J usage is TRBJ1-3; the D is unclear. The CDR3 is made up of 14 amino acids. CDR1 and CDR2 (germline): MNHEY, SVGAGI. Trimming removed 8 bases from V and 0 bases from J, with 11 bases in between.

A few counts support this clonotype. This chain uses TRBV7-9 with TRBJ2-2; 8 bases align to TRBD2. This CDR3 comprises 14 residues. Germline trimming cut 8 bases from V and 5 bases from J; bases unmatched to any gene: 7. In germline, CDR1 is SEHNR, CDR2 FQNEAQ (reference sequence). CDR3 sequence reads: CASLAGMGTGELFF. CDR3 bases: TGTGCCAGCTTAGCGGGGATGGGAACCGGGGAGCTGTTTTTT.

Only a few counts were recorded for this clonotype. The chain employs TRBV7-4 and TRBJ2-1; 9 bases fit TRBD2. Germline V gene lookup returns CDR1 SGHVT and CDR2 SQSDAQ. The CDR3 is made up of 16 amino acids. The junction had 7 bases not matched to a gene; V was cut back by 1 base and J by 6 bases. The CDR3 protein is CASSLDLGTSSNEQFF. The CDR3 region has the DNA TGTGCCAGCAGCTTAGATCTCGGGACTAGCTCCAATGAGCAGTTCTTC.

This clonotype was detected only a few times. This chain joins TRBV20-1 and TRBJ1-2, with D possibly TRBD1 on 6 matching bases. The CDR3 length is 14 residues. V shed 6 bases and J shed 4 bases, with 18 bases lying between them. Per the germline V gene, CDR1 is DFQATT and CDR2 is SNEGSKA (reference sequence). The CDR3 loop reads CSAGRGARVYGYTF. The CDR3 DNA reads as TGCAGTGCCGGCCGGGGGGCCCGTGTCTATGGCTACACCTTC.

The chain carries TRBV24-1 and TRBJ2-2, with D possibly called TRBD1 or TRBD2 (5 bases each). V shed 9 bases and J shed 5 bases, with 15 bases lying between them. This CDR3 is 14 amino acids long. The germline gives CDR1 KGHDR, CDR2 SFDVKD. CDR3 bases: TGTGCCACCGCCGGGACCTCCAAGACCGGGGAGCTGTTTTTT. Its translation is CATAGTSKTGELFF.

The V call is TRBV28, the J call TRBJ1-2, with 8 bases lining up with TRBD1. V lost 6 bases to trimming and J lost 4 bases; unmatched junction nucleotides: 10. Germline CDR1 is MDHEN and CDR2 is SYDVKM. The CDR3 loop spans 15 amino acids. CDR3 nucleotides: TGTGCCAGCAGCTACATTCAGGGGGCGGTCTATGGCTACACCTTC. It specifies CASSYIQGAVYGYTF.